This T cell receptor (beta chain) comes out of a study of T cells in Graves' hyperthyroidism and ophthalmopathy. TCR beta CDR3 sequences were amplified from RNA transcripts. Primed by the HTBI set, a first-round RT-PCR was run on the TCR CDR3. One entry per CDR3 protein results from TCRdb running MiXCR on the multiplex PCR reads. The sample contains some 490,000 distinct CDR3 sequences, about 22% of which appear only once. Overall study findings and caveats: Ophthalmopathy was distinguished from stable hyperthyroidism by 13 V-J signatures.

V lost 4 bases, J lost 4 bases, and 13 bases lay in between. Per germline, CDR1 SGHTA and CDR2 FQGTGA. This CDR3 is 15 amino acids long. There are a few counts of this clonotype. Its matching antigen is unknown. Ophthalmopathy patients all had a Clinical Activity Score of at least 3, a NOSPECS grade of at least 4 and disease under 3 months old. Lactation, pregnancy, other autoimmune disease or uncontrolled infection excluded patients. Orbital computed tomography, thyroid ultrasound, serum thyroxine and TRAb, and clinical symptoms together informed the diagnoses. This chain links TRBV7-3 with TRBJ2-2, with D possibly being TRBD1 (6 bases). The sample comprised blood. The receptor's source is a woman between 70 and 85 years old with Graves' ophthalmopathy. The CDR3 reads CASSSYRVGTGELFF. The CDR3 coding sequence is TGTGCCAGCAGCTCGTACAGGGTTGGCACCGGGGAGCTGTTTTTT.